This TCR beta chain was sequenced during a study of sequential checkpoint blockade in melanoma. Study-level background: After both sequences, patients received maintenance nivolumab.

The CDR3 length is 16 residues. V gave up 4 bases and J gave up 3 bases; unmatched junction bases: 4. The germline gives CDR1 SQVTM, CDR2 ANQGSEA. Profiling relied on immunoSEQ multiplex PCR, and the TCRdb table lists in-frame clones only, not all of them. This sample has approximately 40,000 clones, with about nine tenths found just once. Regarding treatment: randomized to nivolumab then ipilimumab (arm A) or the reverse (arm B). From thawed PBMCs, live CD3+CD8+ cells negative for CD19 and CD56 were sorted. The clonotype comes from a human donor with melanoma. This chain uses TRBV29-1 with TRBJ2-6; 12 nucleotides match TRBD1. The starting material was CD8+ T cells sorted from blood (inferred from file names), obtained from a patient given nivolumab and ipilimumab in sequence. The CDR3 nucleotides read TGCAGCGTTGTAGGGACAGGGGGCATTGGGGCCAACGTCCTGACTTTC. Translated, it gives CSVVGTGGIGANVLTF.